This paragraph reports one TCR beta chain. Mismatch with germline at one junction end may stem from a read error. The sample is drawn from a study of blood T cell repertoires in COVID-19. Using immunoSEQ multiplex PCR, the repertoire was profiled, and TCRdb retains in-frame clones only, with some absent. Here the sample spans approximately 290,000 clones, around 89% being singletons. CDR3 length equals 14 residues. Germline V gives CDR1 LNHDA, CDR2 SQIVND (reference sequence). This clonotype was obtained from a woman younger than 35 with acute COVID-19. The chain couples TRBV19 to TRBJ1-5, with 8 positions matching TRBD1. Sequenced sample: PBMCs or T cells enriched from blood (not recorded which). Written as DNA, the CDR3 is TGTGCCAGTAGTCTAGACAGGGGACTAAAGCCCCAGCATTTT. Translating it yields CASSLDRGLKPQHF. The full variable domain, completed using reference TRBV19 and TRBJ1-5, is DGGITQSPKYLFRKEGQNVTLSCEQNLNHDAMYWYRQDPGQGLRLIYYSQIVNDFQKGDIAEGYSVSREKKESFPLTVTSAQKNPTAFYLCASSLDRGLKPQHFGDGTRLSIL.